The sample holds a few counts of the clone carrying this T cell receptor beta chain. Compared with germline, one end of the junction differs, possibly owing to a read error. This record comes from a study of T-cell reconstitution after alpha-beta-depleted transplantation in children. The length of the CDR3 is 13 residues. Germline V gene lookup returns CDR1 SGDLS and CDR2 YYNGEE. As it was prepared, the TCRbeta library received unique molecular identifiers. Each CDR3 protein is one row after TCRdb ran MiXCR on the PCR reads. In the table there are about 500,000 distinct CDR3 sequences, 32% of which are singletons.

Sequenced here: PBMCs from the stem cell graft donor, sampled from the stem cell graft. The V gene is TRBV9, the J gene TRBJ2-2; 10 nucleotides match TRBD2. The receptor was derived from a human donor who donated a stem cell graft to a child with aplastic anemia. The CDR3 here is CASTVAGGRELFF. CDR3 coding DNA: TGTGCCAGCACCGTAGCGGGGGGTCGGGAGCTGTTTTTT.